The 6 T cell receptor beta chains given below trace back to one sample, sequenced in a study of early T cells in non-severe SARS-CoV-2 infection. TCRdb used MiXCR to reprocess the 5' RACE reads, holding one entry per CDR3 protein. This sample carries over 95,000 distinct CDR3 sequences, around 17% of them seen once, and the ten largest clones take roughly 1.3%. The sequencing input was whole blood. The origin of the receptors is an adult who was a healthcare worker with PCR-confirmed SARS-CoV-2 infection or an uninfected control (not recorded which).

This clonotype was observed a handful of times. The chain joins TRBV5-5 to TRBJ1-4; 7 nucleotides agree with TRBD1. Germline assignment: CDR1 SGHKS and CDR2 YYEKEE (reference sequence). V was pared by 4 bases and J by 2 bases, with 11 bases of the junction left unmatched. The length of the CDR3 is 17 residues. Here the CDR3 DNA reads TGTGCCAGCAGCAACCGACAGGGAATGTATACTAATGAAAAACTGTTTTTT. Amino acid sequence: CASSNRQGMYTNEKLFF.

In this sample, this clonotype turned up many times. CDR3 nucleotide sequence: TGTGCCAGCAGCTCGGACAGGTTGGGTGAAAAACTGTTTTTT. This encodes CASSSDRLGEKLFF. The genes are TRBV5-6 and TRBJ1-4; 7 bases align to TRBD1. CDR1 SGHDT and CDR2 YYEEEE come from the germline V gene. The J segment lost 7 bases and the V segment lost 3 bases, leaving 6 bases of the junction unmatched. The CDR3 has 14 amino acids. Full variable domain (remainder filled in from reference TRBV5-6 and TRBJ1-4): DAGVTQSPTHLIKTRGQQVTLRCSPKSGHDTVSWYQQALGQGPQFIFQYYEEEERQRGNFPDRFSGHQFPNYSSELNVNALLLGDSALYLCASSSDRLGEKLFFGSGTQLSVL.

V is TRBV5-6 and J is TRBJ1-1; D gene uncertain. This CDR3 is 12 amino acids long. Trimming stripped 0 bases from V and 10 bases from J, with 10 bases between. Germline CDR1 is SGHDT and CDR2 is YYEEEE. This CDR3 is CASSLGPVGAFF. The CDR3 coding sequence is TGTGCCAGCAGCTTGGGACCGGTGGGAGCTTTCTTT.

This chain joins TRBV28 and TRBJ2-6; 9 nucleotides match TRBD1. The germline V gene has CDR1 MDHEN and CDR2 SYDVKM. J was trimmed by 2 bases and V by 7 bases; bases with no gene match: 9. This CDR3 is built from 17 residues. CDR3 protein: CASTRDRDYAGANVLTF. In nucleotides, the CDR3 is TGTGCCAGCACTCGGGACAGGGACTATGCTGGGGCCAACGTCCTGACTTTC. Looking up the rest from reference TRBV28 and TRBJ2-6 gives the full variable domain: DVKVTQSSRYLVKRTGEKVFLECVQDMDHENMFWYRQDPGLGLRLIYFSYDVKMKEKGDIPEGYSVSREKKERFSLILESASTNQTSMYLCASTRDRDYAGANVLTFGAGSRLTVL.

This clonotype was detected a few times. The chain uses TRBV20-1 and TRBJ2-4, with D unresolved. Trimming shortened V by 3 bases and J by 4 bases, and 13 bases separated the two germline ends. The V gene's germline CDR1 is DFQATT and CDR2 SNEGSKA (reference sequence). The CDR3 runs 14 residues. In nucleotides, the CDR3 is TGCAGTGCTAGGGCCGACAACCTAAAAAACATTCAGTACTTC. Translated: CSARADNLKNIQYF.

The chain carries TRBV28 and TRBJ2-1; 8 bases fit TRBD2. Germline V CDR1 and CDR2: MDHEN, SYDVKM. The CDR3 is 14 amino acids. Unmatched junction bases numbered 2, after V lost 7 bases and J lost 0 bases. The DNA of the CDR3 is TGTGCCAGCAAAAGCGGGAGCTCCTACAATGAGCAGTTCTTC. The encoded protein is CASKSGSSYNEQFF.